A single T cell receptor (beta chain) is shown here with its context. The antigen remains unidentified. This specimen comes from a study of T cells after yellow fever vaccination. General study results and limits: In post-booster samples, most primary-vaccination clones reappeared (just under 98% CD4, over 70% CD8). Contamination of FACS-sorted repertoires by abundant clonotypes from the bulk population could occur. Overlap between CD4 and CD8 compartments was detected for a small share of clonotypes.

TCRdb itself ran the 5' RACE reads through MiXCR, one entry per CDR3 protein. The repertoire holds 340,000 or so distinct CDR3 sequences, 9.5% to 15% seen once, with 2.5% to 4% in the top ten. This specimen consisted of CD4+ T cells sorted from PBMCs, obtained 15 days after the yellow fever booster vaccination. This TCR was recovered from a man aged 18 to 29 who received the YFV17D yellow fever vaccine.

The CDR3 DNA sequence: TGCGCCAGCAGCCGCGGAGGGGACTGGGACAGAAACTACGAGCAGTACTTC. Translation gives CASSRGGDWDRNYEQYF. V gene TRBV5-1 combines with J gene TRBJ2-7; a weak D match, TRBD1 (7 bases). This CDR3 region has 17 residues. Trimming removed 4 bases from V and 3 bases from J, with 23 bases in between. Germline CDR1 and CDR2: SGHRS and YFSETQ. Drawing the rest from reference TRBV5-1 and TRBJ2-7, the complete variable domain is KAGVTQTPRYLIKTRGQQVTLSCSPISGHRSVSWYQQTPGQGLQFLFEYFSETQRNKGNFPGRFSGRQFSNSRSEMNVSTLELGDSALYLCASSRGGDWDRNYEQYFGPGTRLTVT.